This T cell receptor beta chain originates from a study of radiotherapy plus CTLA-4 blockade in lung cancer. Study-wide results and limits: It was early blood T cell clone dynamics, with interferon-beta, that reportedly best predicted response. Subsequent to radiotherapy plus ipilimumab, tumor-derived TCR clones underwent expansion in blood.

In regard to this clone: As yet, its antigen is unknown.

With ipilimumab providing CTLA-4 blockade, focal radiation was administered to patients who had chemo-refractory metastatic non-small-cell lung cancer. Profiling relied on immunoSEQ multiplex PCR, and the TCRdb table lists in-frame clones only, not all of them. The repertoire holds 90,000 to 100,000 clones, approximately 72% seen once, with approximately 3% in the top ten. Sequenced material: peripheral blood, taken from a patient treated with radiotherapy plus ipilimumab. This sequence was found in a human donor with non-small cell lung cancer who had a partial response to radiotherapy plus ipilimumab. Some clones in this sample may be carry-over from other donors' samples.

The DNA of the CDR3 is TGTGCCAGTAGTATATCCGGGAGAGGCACCGGGGAGCTGTTTTTT. It yields the protein CASSISGRGTGELFF. J is TRBJ2-2 and V is TRBV19; D perhaps matches TRBD2 (6 bases). This CDR3 region has 15 residues. With 2 bases removed from V and 4 bases from J, the gap between germline ends came to 11 bases. Germline V gene sequence: CDR1 LNHDA, CDR2 SQIVND (reference sequence).